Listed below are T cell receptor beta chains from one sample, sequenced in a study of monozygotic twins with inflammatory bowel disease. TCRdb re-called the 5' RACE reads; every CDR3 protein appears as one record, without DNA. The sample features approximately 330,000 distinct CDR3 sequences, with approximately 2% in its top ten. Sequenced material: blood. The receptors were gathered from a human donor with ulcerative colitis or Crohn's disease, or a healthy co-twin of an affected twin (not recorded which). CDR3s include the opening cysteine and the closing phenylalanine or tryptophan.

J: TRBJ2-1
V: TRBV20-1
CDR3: CSAVVSGTSANEQFF

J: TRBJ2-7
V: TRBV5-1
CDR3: CASSRDRVSEQYF

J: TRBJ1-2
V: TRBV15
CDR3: CATSRSPTGDYGYTF

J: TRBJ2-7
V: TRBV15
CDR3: CATSRDFTGGNF

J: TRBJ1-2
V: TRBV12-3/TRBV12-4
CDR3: CASTRAGGYGYTF

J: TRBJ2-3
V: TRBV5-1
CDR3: CASSLGGGFADTQYF

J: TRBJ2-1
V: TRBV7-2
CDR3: CASSLYGRHNEQFF

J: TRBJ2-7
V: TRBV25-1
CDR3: CASSGGLGAYEQYF

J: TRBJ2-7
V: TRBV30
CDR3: CAWSGRYSYEQYF

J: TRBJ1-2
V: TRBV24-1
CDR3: CATSDLRRYTF

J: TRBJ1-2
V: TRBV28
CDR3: CASSQQGTPYGYTF

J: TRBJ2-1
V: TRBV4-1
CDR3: CASSRGTTWDGDEQFF

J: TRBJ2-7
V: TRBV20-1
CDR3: CSARNGRNEQYF

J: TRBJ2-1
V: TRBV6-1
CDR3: CASSVKAGGPNEQFF

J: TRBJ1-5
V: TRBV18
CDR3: CASSRSGNNQPQHF

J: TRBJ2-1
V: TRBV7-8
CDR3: CASSLARLAGEYNEQFF

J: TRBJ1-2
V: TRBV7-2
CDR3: CASSPRRLTYGYTF

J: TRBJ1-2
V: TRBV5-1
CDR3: CASSLDPQLANYGYTF

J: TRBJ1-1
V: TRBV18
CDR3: CASSPLQGSVTEAFF

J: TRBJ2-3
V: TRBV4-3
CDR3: CASSQGSGSTDTQYF

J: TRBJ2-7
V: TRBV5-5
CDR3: CASSPLWASDSYEQYF

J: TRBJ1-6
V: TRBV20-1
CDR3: CSGYAGYNSPLHF

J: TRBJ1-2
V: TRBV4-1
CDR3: CASSQGLRGLVSNGYTF

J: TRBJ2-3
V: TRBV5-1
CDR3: CASSSSGTSGSGTDTQYF